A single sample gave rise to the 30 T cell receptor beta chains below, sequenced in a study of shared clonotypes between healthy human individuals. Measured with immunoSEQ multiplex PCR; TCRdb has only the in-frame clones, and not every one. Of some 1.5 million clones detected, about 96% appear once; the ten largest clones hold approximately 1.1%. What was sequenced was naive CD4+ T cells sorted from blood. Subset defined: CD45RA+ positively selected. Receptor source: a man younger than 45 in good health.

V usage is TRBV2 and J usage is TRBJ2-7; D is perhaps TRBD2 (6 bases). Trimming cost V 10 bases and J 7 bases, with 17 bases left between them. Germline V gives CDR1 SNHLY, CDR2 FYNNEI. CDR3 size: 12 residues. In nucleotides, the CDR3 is TGTGCCACCAATGTGGGGGGTGGAGAGCAGTACTTC. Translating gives CATNVGGGEQYF.

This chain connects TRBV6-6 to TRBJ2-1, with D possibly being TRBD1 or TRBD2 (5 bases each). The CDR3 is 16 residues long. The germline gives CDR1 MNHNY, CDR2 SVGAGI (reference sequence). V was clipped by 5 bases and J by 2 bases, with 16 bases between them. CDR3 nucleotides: TGTGCCAGCAGTCTCCCGGTTGTGGGACCCTACAATGAGCAGTTCTTC. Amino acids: CASSLPVVGPYNEQFF.

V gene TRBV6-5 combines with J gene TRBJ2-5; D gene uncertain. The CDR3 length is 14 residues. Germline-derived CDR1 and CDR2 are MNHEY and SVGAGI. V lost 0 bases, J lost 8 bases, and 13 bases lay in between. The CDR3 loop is CASSYSLSEGTQYF. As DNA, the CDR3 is TGTGCCAGCAGTTACTCGTTGTCCGAAGGTACCCAGTACTTC.

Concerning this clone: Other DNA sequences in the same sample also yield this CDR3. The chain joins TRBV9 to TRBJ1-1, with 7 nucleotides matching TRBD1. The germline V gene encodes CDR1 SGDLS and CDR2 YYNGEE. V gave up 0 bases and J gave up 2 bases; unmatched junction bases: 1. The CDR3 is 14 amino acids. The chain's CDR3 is CASSVAGGNTEAFF. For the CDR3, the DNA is TGTGCCAGCAGCGTAGCAGGGGGTAACACTGAAGCTTTCTTT.

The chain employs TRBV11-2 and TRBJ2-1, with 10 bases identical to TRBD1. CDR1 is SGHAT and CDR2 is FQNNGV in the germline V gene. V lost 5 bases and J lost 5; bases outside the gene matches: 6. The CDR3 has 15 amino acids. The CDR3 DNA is TGTGCCAGCAGCCTCGGGACAGGGGCCAACAATGAGCAGTTCTTC. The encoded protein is CASSLGTGANNEQFF.

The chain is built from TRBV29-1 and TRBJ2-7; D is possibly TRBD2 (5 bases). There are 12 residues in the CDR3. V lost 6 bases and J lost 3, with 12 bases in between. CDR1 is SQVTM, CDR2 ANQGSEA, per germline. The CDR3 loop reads CSVRELNYEQYF. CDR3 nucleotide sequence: TGCAGCGTACGGGAACTAAACTACGAGCAGTACTTC.

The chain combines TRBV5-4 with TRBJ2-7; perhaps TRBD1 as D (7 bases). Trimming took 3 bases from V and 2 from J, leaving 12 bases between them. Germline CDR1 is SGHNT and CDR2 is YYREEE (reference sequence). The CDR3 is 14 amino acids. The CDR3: CASSWGDRPYEQYF. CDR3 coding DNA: TGTGCCAGCAGCTGGGGGGACAGACCCTACGAGCAGTACTTC.

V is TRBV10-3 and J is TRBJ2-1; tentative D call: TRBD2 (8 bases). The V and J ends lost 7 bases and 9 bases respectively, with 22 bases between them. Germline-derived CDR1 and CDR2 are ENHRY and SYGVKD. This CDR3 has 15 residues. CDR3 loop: CAIIKGLAGGSEQFF. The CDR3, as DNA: TGTGCCATCATCAAAGGACTAGCAGGGGGGAGTGAGCAGTTCTTC.

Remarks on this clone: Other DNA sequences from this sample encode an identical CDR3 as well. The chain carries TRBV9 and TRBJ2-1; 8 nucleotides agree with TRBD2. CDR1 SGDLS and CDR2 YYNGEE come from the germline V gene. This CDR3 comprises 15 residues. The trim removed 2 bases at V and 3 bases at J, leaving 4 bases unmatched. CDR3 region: CASSVTSGSYNEQFF. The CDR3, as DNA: TGTGCCAGCAGCGTCACCAGCGGGAGCTACAATGAGCAGTTCTTC.

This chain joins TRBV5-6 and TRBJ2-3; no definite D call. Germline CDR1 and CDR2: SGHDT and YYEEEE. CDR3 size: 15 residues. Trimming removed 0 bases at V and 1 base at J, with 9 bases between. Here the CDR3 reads CASSLGHPRTDTQYF. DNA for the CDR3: TGTGCCAGCAGCTTGGGCCACCCCCGCACAGATACGCAGTATTTT.

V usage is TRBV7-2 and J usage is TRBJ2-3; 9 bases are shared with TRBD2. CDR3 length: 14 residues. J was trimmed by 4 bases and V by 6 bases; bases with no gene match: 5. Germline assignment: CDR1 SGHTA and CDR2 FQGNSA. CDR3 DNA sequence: TGTGCCAGCAGTAGCGGGAGTAACCCAGATACGCAGTATTTT. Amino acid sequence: CASSSGSNPDTQYF.

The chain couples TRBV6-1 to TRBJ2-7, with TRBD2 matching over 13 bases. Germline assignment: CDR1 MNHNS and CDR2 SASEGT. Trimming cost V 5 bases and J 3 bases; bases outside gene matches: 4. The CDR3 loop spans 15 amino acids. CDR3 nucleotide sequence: TGTGCCAGCAGTACAGGGACTAGCGGGAACTACGAGCAGTACTTC. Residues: CASSTGTSGNYEQYF.

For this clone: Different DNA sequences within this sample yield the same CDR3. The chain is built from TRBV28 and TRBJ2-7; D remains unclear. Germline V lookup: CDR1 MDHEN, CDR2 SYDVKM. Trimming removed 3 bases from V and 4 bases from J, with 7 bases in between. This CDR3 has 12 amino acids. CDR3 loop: CASSFLRYEQYF. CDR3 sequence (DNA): TGTGCCAGCAGTTTTTTACGATACGAGCAGTACTTC.

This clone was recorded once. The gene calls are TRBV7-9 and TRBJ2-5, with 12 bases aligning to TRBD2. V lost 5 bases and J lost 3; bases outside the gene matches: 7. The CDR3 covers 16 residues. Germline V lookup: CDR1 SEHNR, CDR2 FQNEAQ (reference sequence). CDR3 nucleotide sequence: TGTGCCAGCAGCCTACTAGCGGGAGGAAAGGAAGAGACCCAGTACTTC. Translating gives CASSLLAGGKEETQYF.

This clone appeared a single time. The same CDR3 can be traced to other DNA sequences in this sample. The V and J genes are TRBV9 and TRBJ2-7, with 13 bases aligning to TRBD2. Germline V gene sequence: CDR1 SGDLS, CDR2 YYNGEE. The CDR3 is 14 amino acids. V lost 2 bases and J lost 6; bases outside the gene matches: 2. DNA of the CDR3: TGTGCCAGCAGCGTCGGACTAGCGGGAGTCGAGCAGTACTTC. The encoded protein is CASSVGLAGVEQYF.

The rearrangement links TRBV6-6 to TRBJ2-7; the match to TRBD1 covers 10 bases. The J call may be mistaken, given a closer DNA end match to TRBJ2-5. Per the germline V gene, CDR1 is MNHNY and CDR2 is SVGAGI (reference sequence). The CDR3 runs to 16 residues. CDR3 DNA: TGTGCCAGCAGTTACTCCCGGGACAGGGGCCAAGAGACCCAGTACTTC. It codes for CASSYSRDRGQETQYF.

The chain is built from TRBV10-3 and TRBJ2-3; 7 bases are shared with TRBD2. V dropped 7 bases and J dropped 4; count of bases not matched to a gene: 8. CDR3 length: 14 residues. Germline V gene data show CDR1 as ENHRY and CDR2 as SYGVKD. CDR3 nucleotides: TGTGCCATCAAATCGGCGGGAGTGGCAGATACGCAGTATTTT. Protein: CAIKSAGVADTQYF.

The CDR3 DNA reads TGTGCCAGCTCACCTGGAGCCAGCCCTAACTATGGCTACACCTTC. Protein: CASSPGASPNYGYTF. The chain has TRBV18 and TRBJ1-2; no clear D. Germline assignment: CDR1 KGHSH and CDR2 LQKENI. Trimming shortened V by 3 bases and J by 0 bases, and 11 bases separated the two germline ends. The CDR3 is 15 amino acids.

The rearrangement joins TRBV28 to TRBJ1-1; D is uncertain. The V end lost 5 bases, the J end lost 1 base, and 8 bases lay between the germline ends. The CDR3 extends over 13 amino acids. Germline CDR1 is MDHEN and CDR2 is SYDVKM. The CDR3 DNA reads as TGTGCCAGCAGTAGCACCCGGAACACTGAAGCTTTCTTT. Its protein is CASSSTRNTEAFF.

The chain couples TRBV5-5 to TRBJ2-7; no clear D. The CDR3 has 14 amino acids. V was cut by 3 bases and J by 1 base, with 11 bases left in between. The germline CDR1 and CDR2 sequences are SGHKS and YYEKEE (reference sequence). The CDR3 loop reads CASSSETPSYEQYF. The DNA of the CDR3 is TGTGCCAGCAGCTCCGAGACACCTTCCTACGAGCAGTACTTC.

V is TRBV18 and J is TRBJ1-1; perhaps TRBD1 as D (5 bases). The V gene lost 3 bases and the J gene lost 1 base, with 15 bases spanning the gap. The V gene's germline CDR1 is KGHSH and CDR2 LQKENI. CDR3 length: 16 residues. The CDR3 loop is CASSPGGAGSNTEAFF. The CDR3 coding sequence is TGTGCCAGCTCACCCGGGGGTGCAGGCTCGAACACTGAAGCTTTCTTT.

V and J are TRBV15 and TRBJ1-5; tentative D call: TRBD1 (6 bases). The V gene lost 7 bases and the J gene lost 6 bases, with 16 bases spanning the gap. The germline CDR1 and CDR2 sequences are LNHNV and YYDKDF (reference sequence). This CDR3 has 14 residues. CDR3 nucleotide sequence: TGTGCCACCAAAGAACAGGGCTGGGGTCAGCCCCAGCATTTT. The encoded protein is CATKEQGWGQPQHF.

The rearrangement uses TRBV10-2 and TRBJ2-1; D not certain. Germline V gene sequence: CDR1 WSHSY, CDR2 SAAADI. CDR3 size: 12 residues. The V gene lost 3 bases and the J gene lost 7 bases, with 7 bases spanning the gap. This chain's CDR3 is CASSEGRNEQFF. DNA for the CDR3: TGCGCCAGCAGTGAAGGGCGGAATGAGCAGTTCTTC.

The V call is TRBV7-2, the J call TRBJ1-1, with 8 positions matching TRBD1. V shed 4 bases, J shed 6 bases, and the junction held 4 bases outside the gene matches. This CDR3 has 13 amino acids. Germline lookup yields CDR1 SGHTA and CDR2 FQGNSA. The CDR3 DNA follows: TGTGCCAGCAGCTGGGGACAGGAGGCTGAAGCTTTCTTT. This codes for CASSWGQEAEAFF.

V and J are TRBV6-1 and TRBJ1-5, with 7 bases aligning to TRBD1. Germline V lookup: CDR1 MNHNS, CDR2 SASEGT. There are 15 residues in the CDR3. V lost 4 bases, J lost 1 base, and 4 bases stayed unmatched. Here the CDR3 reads CASSALTGSNQPQHF. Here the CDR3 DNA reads TGTGCCAGCAGTGCACTGACAGGGAGCAATCAGCCCCAGCATTTT.

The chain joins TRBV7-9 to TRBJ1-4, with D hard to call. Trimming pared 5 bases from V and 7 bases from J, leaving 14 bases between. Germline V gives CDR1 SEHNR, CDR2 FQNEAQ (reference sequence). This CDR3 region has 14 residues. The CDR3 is CASSDMGRSEKLFF. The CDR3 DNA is TGTGCCAGCAGCGATATGGGAAGGAGTGAAAAACTGTTTTTT.

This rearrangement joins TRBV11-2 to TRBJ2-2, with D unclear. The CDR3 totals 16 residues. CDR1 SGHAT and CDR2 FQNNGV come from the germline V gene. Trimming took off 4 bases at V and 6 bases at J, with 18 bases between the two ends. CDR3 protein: CASSSAFSGAAGELFF. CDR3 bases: TGTGCCAGCAGCTCGGCCTTCAGTGGAGCCGCCGGGGAGCTGTTTTTT.

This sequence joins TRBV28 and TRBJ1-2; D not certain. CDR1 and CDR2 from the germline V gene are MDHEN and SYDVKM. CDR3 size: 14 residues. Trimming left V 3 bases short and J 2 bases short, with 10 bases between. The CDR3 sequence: CASSFPERNYGYTF. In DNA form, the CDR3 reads TGTGCCAGCAGTTTCCCAGAGCGAAACTATGGCTACACCTTC.

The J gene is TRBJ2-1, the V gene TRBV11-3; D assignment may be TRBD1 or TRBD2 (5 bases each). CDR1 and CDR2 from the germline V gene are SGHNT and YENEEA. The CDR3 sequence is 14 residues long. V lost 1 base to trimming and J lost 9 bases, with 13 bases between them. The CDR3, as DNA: TGTGCCAGCAGCTTAGCCGGGGCGAGCGGTGAGCAGTTCTTC. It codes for CASSLAGASGEQFF.

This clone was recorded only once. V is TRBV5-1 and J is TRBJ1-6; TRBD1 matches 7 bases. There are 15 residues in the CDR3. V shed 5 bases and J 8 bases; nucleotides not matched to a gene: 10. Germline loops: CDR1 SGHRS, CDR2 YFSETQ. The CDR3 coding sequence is TGCGCCAGCAGAATAGGGGGCATGGATGATTCACCCCTCCACTTT. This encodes CASRIGGMDDSPLHF.